These T cell receptor beta chains were read from a single sample in a study of PD-1 blockade in classical Hodgkin lymphoma. Assay used: immunoSEQ multiplex PCR; TCRdb lists only in-frame clones, some missing. The sample lists under 30,000 clones; roughly 80% were seen once. The starting material was CD4+ T cells from blood, obtained at baseline. Every receptor here comes from a human donor with classical Hodgkin lymphoma. Both conserved end residues are part of each CDR3. D genes are given only for firm matches.

V: TRBV4-3; D: .; J: TRBJ1-5; CDR3: CASSQEGFSNQPQHF; DNA: TGCGCCAGCAGCCAAGAGGGTTTTAGCAATCAGCCCCAGCATTTT
V: TRBV7-2; D: TRBD2; J: TRBJ2-2; CDR3: CASSSALAGGPRTGELFF; DNA: TGTGCCAGCAGCTCCGCCCTAGCGGGGGGGCCCCGCACCGGGGAGCTGTTTTTT
V: TRBV6-5; D: TRBD1; J: TRBJ1-1; CDR3: CASSYGGQGVNTEAFF; DNA: TGTGCCAGCAGTTACGGGGGACAGGGCGTAAACACTGAAGCTTTCTTT
V: TRBV5-6; D: .; J: TRBJ2-5; CDR3: CASSSKRVWQTQYF; DNA: TGTGCCAGCAGCTCAAAAAGGGTTTGGCAGACCCAGTACTTC
V: TRBV5-1; D: .; J: TRBJ1-3; CDR3: CASSWDWSSGNTIYF; DNA: TGCGCCAGCAGCTGGGACTGGAGCTCTGGAAACACCATATATTTT
V: TRBV18; D: TRBD2; J: TRBJ2-2; CDR3: CASSSRAGENTGELFF; DNA: TGTGCCAGCTCATCGCGAGCGGGGGAAAACACCGGGGAGCTGTTTTTT
V: TRBV10-3; D: .; J: TRBJ1-1; CDR3: CAITPGSHTEAFF; DNA: TGTGCCATTACCCCAGGGTCCCACACTGAAGCTTTCTTT
V: TRBV30; D: .; J: TRBJ1-4; CDR3: CAWSRQVSEKLFF; DNA: TGTGCCTGGAGTCGGCAGGTGTCTGAAAAACTGTTTTTT
V: TRBV10-3; D: TRBD2; J: TRBJ2-1; CDR3: CAIKGTSGGSSYNEQFF; DNA: TGTGCCATCAAGGGGACTAGCGGGGGAAGCTCCTACAATGAGCAGTTCTTC
V: TRBV18; D: TRBD2; J: TRBJ2-1; CDR3: CASSRTSGDYNEQFF; DNA: TGTGCCAGCTCACGAACTAGCGGGGATTACAATGAGCAGTTCTTC
V: TRBV19; D: TRBD2; J: TRBJ2-2; CDR3: CASNSGGGPFTGELFF; DNA: TGTGCCAGTAATTCCGGCGGGGGGCCCTTCACCGGGGAGCTGTTTTTT